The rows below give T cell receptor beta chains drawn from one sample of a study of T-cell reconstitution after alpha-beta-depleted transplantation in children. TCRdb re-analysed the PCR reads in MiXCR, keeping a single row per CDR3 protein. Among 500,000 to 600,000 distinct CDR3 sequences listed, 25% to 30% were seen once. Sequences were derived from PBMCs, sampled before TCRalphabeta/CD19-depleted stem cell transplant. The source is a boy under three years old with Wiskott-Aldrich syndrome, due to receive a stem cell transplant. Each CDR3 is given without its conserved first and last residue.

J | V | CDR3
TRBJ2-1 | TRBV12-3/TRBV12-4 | ASSLKGAGHEQF
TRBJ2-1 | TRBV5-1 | ASSAGTGGFEQF
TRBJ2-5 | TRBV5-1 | ASSLIAGKETQY
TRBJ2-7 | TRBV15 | ATSRGQIYEQY
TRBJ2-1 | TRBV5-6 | ASSNDEGYNEQF
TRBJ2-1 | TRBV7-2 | ASSPGRAIAYNEQF
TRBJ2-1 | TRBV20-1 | SASRDRNEQF
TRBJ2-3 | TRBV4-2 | ASSQDRSTSGVTDTQY
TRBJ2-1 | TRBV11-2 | ASSTWGLAERSSYNEQF
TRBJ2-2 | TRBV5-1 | ASSLAMLAGANTGELF
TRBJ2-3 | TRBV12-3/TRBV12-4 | ASIFWGSGSTYTDTQY
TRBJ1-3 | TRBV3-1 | ASSGTGNSGNTIY
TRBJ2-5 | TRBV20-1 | SANLDRVLETQY